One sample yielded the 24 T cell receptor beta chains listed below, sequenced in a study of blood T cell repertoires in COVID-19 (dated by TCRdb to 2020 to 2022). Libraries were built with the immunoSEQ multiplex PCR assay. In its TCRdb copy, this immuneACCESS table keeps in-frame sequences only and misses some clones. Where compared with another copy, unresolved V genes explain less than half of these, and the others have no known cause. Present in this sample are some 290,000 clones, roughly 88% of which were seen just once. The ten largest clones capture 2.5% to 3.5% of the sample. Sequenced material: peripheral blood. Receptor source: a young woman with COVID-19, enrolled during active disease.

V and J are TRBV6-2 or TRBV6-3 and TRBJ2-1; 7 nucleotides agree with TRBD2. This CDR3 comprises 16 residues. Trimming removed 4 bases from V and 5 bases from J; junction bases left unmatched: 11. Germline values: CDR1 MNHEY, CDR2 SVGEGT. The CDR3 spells CASSSLGGRIDNEQFF. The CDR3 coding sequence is TGTGCCAGCAGTTCCTTGGGGGGGAGAATCGACAATGAGCAGTTCTTC.

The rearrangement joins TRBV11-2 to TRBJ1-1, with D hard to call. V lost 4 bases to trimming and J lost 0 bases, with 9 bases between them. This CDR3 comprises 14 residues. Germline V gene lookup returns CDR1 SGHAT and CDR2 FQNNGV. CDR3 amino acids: CASSSNGVNTEAFF. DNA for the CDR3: TGTGCCAGCAGCTCCAACGGGGTGAACACTGAAGCTTTCTTT.

Written as DNA, the CDR3 is TGCGCCAGCAGCTTGGAGGGAGTAGCTGGAAACACCATATATTTT. Translated: CASSLEGVAGNTIYF. The chain has TRBV5-1 and TRBJ1-3; D call uncertain. Trimming took 0 bases from V and 2 from J, leaving 9 bases between them. Germline CDR1 and CDR2: SGHRS and YFSETQ. CDR3 length: 15 residues.

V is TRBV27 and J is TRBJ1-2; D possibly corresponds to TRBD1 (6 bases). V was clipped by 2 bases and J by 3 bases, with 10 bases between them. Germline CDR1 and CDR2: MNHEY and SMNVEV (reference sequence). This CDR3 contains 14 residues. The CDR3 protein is CASSLNRVHYGYTF. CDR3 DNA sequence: TGTGCCAGCAGTTTAAACAGGGTTCACTATGGCTACACCTTC.

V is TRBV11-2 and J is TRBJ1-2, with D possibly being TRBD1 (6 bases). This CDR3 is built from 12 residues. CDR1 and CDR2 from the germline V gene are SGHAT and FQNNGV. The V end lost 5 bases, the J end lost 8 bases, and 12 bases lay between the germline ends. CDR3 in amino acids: CASSIRGGGYTF. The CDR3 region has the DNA TGTGCCAGCAGCATACGTGGGGGCGGCTACACCTTC.

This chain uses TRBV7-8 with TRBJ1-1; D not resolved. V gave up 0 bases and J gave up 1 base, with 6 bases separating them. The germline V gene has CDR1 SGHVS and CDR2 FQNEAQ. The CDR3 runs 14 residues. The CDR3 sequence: CASSLAQANTEAFF. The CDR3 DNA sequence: TGTGCCAGCAGCTTAGCGCAAGCGAACACTGAAGCTTTCTTT.

CDR3 in DNA: TGTGCCAGCTCACCTCTATCGCCTGGGACTAGCGGGAGCAAAGCCTACAATGAGCAGTTCTTC. Translating it yields CASSPLSPGTSGSKAYNEQFF. This chain links TRBV18 with TRBJ2-1; 14 nucleotides line up with TRBD2. J lost 2 bases, V lost 3 bases, and 15 bases had no gene match. CDR1 and CDR2 (germline): KGHSH, LQKENI. The CDR3 length is 21 residues.

CDR3 DNA: TGTGCCAGTAGGACGGGTAATGAAAAACTGTTTTTT. Residues: CASRTGNEKLFF. The chain combines TRBV19 with TRBJ1-4, with D hard to call. Germline V lookup: CDR1 LNHDA, CDR2 SQIVND (reference sequence). V was shortened by 6 bases and J by 4 bases, with 6 bases between the two germline ends. The CDR3 runs to 12 residues.

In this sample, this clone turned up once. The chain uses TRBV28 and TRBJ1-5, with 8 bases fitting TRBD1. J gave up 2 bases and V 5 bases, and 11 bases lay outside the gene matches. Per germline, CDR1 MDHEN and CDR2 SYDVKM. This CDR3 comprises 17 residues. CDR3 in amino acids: CASSPPQYRGGNQPQHF. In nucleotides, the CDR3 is TGTGCCAGCAGTCCGCCTCAATACAGGGGGGGCAATCAGCCCCAGCATTTT.

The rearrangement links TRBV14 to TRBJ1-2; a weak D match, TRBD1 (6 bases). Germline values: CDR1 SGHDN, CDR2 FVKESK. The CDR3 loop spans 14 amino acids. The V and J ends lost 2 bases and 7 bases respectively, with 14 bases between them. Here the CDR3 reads CASSQLQGWSGYTF. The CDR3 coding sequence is TGTGCCAGCAGCCAACTCCAGGGGTGGTCTGGCTACACCTTC.

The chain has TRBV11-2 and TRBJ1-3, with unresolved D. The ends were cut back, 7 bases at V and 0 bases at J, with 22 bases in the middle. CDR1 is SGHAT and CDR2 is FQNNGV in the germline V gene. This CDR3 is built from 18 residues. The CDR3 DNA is TGTGCCAGCACCCTCCAGGCAGGCAGGATCCTCTCTGGAAACACCATATATTTT. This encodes CASTLQAGRILSGNTIYF.

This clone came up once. CDR3 residues: CSARVGGPQYF. CDR3 in DNA: TGCAGTGCTAGAGTGGGGGGACCGCAGTATTTT. V and J are TRBV20-1 and TRBJ2-3; D is possibly TRBD2 (6 bases). V lost 1 base, J lost 10 bases, and 9 bases lay in between. This CDR3 spans 11 amino acids. From germline, CDR1 is DFQATT and CDR2 SNEGSKA (reference sequence).

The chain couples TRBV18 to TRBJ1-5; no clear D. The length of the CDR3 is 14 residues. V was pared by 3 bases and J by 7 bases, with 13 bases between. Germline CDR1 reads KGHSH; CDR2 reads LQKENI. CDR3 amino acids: CASSPEAIGQPQHF. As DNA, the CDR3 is TGTGCCAGCTCACCGGAGGCGATCGGCCAGCCCCAGCATTTT.

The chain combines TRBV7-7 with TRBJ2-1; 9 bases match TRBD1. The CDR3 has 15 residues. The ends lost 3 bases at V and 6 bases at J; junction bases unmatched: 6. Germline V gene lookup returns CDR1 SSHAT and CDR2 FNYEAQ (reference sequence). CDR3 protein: CASSLGTGSGNEQFF. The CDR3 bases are TGTGCCAGCAGCTTGGGGACAGGGTCCGGCAATGAGCAGTTCTTC. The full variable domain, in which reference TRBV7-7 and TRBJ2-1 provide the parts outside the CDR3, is GAGVSQSPRYKVTKRGQDVTLRCDPISSHATLYWYQQALGQGPEFLTYFNYEAQPDKSGLPSDRFSAERPEGSISTLTIQRTEQRDSAMYRCASSLGTGSGNEQFFGPGTRLTVL.

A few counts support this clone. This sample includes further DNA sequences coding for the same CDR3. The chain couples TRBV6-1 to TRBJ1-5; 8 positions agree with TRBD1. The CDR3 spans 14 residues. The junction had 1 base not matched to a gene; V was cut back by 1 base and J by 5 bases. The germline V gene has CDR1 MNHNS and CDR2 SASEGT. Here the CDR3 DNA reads TGTGCCAGCAGTGAAGGACAGGGGCATCAGCCCCAGCATTTT. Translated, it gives CASSEGQGHQPQHF.

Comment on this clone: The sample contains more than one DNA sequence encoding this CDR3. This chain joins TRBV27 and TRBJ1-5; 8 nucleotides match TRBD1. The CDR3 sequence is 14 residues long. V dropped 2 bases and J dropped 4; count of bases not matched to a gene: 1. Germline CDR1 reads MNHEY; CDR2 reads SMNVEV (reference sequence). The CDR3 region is CASSLNRGNQPQHF. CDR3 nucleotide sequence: TGTGCCAGCAGTTTAAACAGGGGGAATCAGCCCCAGCATTTT.

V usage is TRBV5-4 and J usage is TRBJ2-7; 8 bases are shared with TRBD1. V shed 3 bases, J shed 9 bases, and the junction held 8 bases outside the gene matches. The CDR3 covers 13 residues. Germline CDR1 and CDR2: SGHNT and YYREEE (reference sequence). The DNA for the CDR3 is TGTGCCAGCAGCTCGTATGGACAGGGAGGGCAGTACTTC. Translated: CASSSYGQGGQYF.

The CDR3 here is CASSLVGMKQGQQETQYF. In nucleotides, the CDR3 is TGTGCCAGCAGCTTAGTAGGGATGAAGCAGGGGCAGCAAGAGACCCAGTACTTC. The genes are TRBV11-2 and TRBJ2-5; tentative D call: TRBD1 (6 bases). The V and J ends lost 1 base and 2 bases respectively, with 20 bases between them. The length of the CDR3 is 18 residues. Per the germline V gene, CDR1 is SGHAT and CDR2 is FQNNGV.

The CDR3 loop reads CASSGARVIDEQYF. The DNA for the CDR3 is TGTGCCAGCAGCGGAGCCCGGGTGATTGACGAGCAGTACTTC. This chain connects TRBV7-6 to TRBJ2-7; no reliable D call. The CDR3 is 14 residues long. V lost 5 bases, J lost 5 bases, and 16 bases lay in between. The germline gives CDR1 SGHVS, CDR2 FNYEAQ.

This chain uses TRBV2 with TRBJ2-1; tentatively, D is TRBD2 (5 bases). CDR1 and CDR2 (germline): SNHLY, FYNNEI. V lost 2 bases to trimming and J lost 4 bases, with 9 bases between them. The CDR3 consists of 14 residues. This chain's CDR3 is CASSESPGYNEQFF. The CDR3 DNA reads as TGTGCCAGCAGTGAATCCCCGGGGTACAATGAGCAGTTCTTC.

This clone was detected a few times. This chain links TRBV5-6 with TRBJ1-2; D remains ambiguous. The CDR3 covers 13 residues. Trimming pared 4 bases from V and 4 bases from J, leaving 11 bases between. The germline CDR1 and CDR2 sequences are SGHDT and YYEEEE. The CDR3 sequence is CASSIGTGYGYTF. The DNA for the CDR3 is TGTGCCAGCAGCATCGGAACGGGCTATGGCTACACCTTC.

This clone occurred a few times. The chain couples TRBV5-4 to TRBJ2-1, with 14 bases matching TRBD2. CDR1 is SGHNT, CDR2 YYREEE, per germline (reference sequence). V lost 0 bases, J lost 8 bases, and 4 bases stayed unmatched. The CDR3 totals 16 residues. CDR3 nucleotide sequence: TGTGCCAGCAGCTTGGCCGGGACTAGCGGGAGTCATGAGCAGTTCTTC. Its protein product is CASSLAGTSGSHEQFF.

CDR3 region: CSANDRDFLYEQYF. The CDR3 DNA is TGCAGTGCTAATGATCGGGACTTTTTATACGAGCAGTACTTC. The V gene is TRBV20-1, the J gene TRBJ2-7, with D maybe TRBD2 (6 bases). V was pared by 4 bases and J by 4 bases, with 17 bases between. CDR3 length: 14 amino acids. Looked up from germline, CDR1 is DFQATT and CDR2 is SNEGSKA (reference sequence).

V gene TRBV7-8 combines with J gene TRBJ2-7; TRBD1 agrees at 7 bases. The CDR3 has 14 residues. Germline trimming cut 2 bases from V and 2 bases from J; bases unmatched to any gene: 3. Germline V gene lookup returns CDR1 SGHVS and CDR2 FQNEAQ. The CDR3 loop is CASSLRDRAYEQYF. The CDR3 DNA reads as TGTGCCAGCAGCTTACGAGACAGGGCCTACGAGCAGTACTTC.